Below are 2 T cell receptor beta chains sequenced from a single sample in a study of T cell clonality in common variable immunodeficiency. Study conclusions and caveats: Common variable immunodeficiency TCR beta sequences reportedly had fewer deletions and N-nucleotide insertions.

Their antigen targets remain unknown. Using immunoSEQ multiplex PCR, the repertoire was profiled, and TCRdb retains in-frame clones only, with some absent. Sampling found about 17,000 clones, none seen once. The sequencing input was peripheral blood mononuclear cells. All receptors derive from a human donor with common variable immunodeficiency.

This clone has at least ten counts. Read coverage stops 3 residues before the CDR3 terminus; the germline J gene supplies the remainder. J is TRBJ1-1 and V is TRBV7-9; D perhaps matches TRBD1 (6 bases). Germline V gives CDR1 SEHNR, CDR2 FQNEAQ (reference sequence). The CDR3 consists of 14 residues. V lost 6 bases and J lost 5, with 16 bases in between. Partial CDR3 DNA: TGTGCCAGCAGTCGACCAGGGGATAGGACTGAA. Protein sequence: CASSRPGDRTE. The complete CDR3 sequence is CASSRPGDRTEAFF.

This clone was seen ten or more times. The read ends 3 residues before the CDR3 terminus; that terminus is restored from the germline J gene. This chain connects TRBV19 to TRBJ1-5, with no clear D. Trimming stripped 2 bases from V and 3 bases from J, with 11 bases between. Germline CDR1 reads LNHDA; CDR2 reads SQIVND (reference sequence). CDR3 size: 15 residues. The part of the CDR3 DNA that was read is TGTGCCAGTAGTATAAGCGGGGAGGTCAATCAGCCC. Translation: CASSISGEVNQP. The full CDR3 reads CASSISGEVNQPQHF.